This TCR beta chain was documented in a study of cytomegalovirus exposure and HLA in healthy donors. PCR used 60 Vbeta primers and 13 Jbeta primers. Profiled with immunoSEQ multiplex PCR; TCRdb holds only in-frame clones, not every one. The sample holds tens of thousands of clones, about 78% seen once. The sample was PBMCs. The source is a woman in her thirties or forties in good health and CMV-seronegative.

CDR3 amino acids: CASSRGLAGHSSSYNEQFF. CDR3 in DNA: TGTGCCAGCAGCAGAGGACTAGCGGGCCACTCCAGCTCCTACAATGAGCAGTTCTTC. The chain carries TRBV7-8 and TRBJ2-1, with 11 bases aligning to TRBD2. Germline values: CDR1 SGHVS, CDR2 FQNEAQ. The length of the CDR3 is 19 residues. V shed 5 bases, J shed 0 bases, and the junction held 12 bases outside the gene matches.